The 7 T cell receptor beta chains below come from one sample, sequenced in a study of T cells in Graves' hyperthyroidism and ophthalmopathy. Amplification of TCR beta CDR3 regions used RNA as the template. The study used the HTBI primer set for a first-round RT-PCR of the TCR CDR3. TCRdb re-derived calls from the multiplex PCR reads in MiXCR, one entry per CDR3 protein. Here the sample spans approximately 610,000 distinct CDR3 sequences, 15% to 20% being singletons. The sequencing sample was made of blood. These receptors originate from a young woman with Graves' hyperthyroidism.

This chain uses TRBV20-1 with TRBJ2-5; the D gene is possibly TRBD2 (5 bases). Germline values: CDR1 DFQATT, CDR2 SNEGSKA (reference sequence). The CDR3 is 12 residues long. V lost 6 bases, J lost 2 bases, and 10 bases lay in between. CDR3 nucleotides: TGCAGTGCGATCAGGACTCAAGAGACCCAGTACTTC. Translation: CSAIRTQETQYF.

This chain joins TRBV9 and TRBJ2-1; D may be TRBD1 or TRBD2 (6 bases each). Germline V CDR1 and CDR2: SGDLS, YYNGEE. The CDR3 contains 15 residues. Trimming removed 5 bases from V and 2 bases from J, with 14 bases in between. CDR3 protein: CASSWGAEPYNEQFF. The CDR3 DNA reads as TGTGCCAGCAGTTGGGGGGCTGAGCCCTACAATGAGCAGTTCTTC. The full variable domain, with the rest looked up from reference TRBV9 and TRBJ2-1, is DSGVTQTPKHLITATGQRVTLRCSPRSGDLSVYWYQQSLDQGLQFLIQYYNGEERAKGNILERFSAQQFPDLHSELNLSSLELGDSALYFCASSWGAEPYNEQFFGPGTRLTVL.

This clonotype has at least ten counts. The chain couples TRBV28 to TRBJ2-7; D is undetermined. The CDR3 is 12 amino acids. V was clipped by 10 bases and J by 7 bases, with 17 bases between them. CDR1 and CDR2 from the germline V gene are MDHEN and SYDVKM. CDR3 in amino acids: CATTTLPAEQYF. DNA for the CDR3: TGTGCCACAACGACCCTCCCAGCGGAGCAGTACTTC.

This clonotype was observed many times. The gene calls are TRBV28 and TRBJ2-1; 15 positions match TRBD2. The germline gives CDR1 MDHEN, CDR2 SYDVKM. Trimming removed 3 bases from V and 6 bases from J; junction bases left unmatched: 6. The CDR3 runs to 17 residues. The chain's CDR3 is CASSLAGLAGGVNEQFF. DNA for the CDR3: TGTGCCAGCAGTTTGGCCGGACTAGCGGGAGGGGTCAATGAGCAGTTCTTC.

This clonotype has at least ten counts. This chain joins TRBV10-1 and TRBJ2-1, with D perhaps TRBD2 (6 bases). Trimming removed 8 bases at V and 9 bases at J, with 23 bases between. Germline loops: CDR1 WNHNN, CDR2 SYGVQD (reference sequence). The CDR3 consists of 15 residues. The CDR3 DNA follows: TGCGCCAGCGACCCTCTGTCTAGCGAGGAGAGTGAGCAGTTCTTC. Translated: CASDPLSSEESEQFF.

Judged by abundance, this clonotype is medium-sized (0.01 to 0.1%). CDR3: CASSLPLAGGSTDTQYF. CDR3 DNA: TGTGCCAGCAGTTTACCCCTAGCGGGGGGTAGCACAGATACGCAGTATTTT. The V and J genes are TRBV28 and TRBJ2-3; 11 nucleotides agree with TRBD2. CDR1 and CDR2 from the germline V gene are MDHEN and SYDVKM. This CDR3 has 17 amino acids. V trimming: 2 bases; J trimming: 0 bases; junction bases outside the gene matches: 4.

V gene TRBV20-1 combines with J gene TRBJ1-4; a possible D gene is TRBD1 (6 bases). Germline CDR1 is DFQATT and CDR2 is SNEGSKA (reference sequence). The CDR3 consists of 14 residues. V gave up 6 bases and J gave up 1 base, with 12 bases separating them. For the CDR3, the DNA is TGCAGTGCCCGTAGGGGGGGAACTAATGAAAAACTGTTTTTT. This translates into CSARRGGTNEKLFF.